This T cell receptor beta chain was captured by sequencing in a study of control samples from healthy donors and cancer patients (dated by TCRdb to about 2020). Library creation used the immunoSEQ multiplex PCR assay. This is the immuneACCESS table as TCRdb keeps it, with only in-frame sequences that have V and J called. A part of the clones is gone; compared with another copy, unresolved V genes explain less than half, and the rest is unexplained. The sample table lists 100,000 to 150,000 clones, 75% to 95% of them with a count of one. 2% to 3% of the sample comes from the top ten. Trimming takes 0 bases from V and 6 bases from J, and the germline ends sit 16 bases apart. According to the germline V gene, CDR1 reads SGHRS and CDR2 reads YFSETQ. The CDR3 goes from the cysteine to the phenylalanine over 16 residues. Here the CDR3 DNA is all that survives: 48 bases in frame from base 1. Comment on this clone: Its recognized antigen is unknown. No base quality information exists; no much larger clone differs at one position.

The sequence was collected from a man aged 35-49 years in good health. This chain joins TRBV5-1 to TRBJ2-1; the D gene is not confidently resolved. Specimen: blood. CDR3 protein: CASSLVRWVDGNEQFF. The DNA is as follows: TGCGCCAGCAGCTTGGTTAGGTGGGTCGACGGCAATGAGCAGTTCTTC.